This T cell receptor beta chain was identified in a study of cytomegalovirus exposure and HLA in healthy donors. Study outcomes and limitations: Analyzed later, association rates of TCRs varied across HLA loci, with DRB1 most and HLA-C fewest. Based on reports, TCR beta sequences accurately predicted HLA-A and HLA-B alleles for most subjects.

Regarding this clone: What it binds is unknown.

Trimming at V came to 2 bases and at J to 5 bases, leaving 2 bases not matched to a gene. The CDR3 spans 15 residues. In germline, CDR1 is MNHNS, CDR2 SASEGT. Amplification used 60 Vbeta primers and 13 Jbeta primers. Only in-frame clones appear in the TCRdb table, and some are missing; sequencing was by immunoSEQ multiplex PCR. The repertoire shows roughly 54,000 clones; the top ten hold approximately 12%. The clonotype comes from a woman younger than 45 in good health and CMV-seropositive. The J gene is TRBJ1-6, the V gene TRBV6-1; 8 bases match TRBD1. What was sequenced was PBMCs. The CDR3 nucleotides read TGTGCCAGCAGTGAACAGGGGGCTCATAATTCACCCCTCCACTTT. Its translation is CASSEQGAHNSPLHF.